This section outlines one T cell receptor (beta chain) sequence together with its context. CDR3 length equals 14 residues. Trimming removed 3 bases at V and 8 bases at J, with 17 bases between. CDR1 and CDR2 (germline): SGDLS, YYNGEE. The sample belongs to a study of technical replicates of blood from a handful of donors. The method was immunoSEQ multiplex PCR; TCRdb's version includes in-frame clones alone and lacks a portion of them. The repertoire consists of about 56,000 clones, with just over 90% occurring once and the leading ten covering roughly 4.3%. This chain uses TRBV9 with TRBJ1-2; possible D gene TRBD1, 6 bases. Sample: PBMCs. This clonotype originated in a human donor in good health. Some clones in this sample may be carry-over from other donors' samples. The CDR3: CASSAFGQPMGYTF. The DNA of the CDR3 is TGTGCCAGCAGCGCCTTCGGACAGCCCATGGGCTACACCTTC. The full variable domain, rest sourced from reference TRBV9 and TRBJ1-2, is DSGVTQTPKHLITATGQRVTLRCSPRSGDLSVYWYQQSLDQGLQFLIQYYNGEERAKGNILERFSAQQFPDLHSELNLSSLELGDSALYFCASSAFGQPMGYTFGSGTRLTVV.